A single sample gave rise to the 9 T cell receptor beta chains below, sequenced in a study of early stage breast cancer tumors. Measured with immunoSEQ multiplex PCR; TCRdb has only the in-frame clones, and not every one. Of about 72,000 clones listed, approximately 79% were seen once; the top ten hold 3.5%. The material sequenced was blood. The receptors here all came from a person between 60 and 69 years old with breast cancer.

V is TRBV9 and J is TRBJ2-7; D remains ambiguous. Trimming stripped 2 bases from V and 0 bases from J, with 12 bases between. CDR1 and CDR2 from the germline V gene are SGDLS and YYNGEE. This CDR3 contains 15 residues. The CDR3 loop reads CASSVGSGSSYEQYF. The CDR3 region has the DNA TGTGCCAGCAGCGTCGGTTCAGGTAGCTCCTACGAGCAGTACTTC.

The V gene is TRBV2, the J gene TRBJ2-5; 9 nucleotides match TRBD1. Germline assignment: CDR1 SNHLY and CDR2 FYNNEI. The J segment lost 4 bases and the V segment lost 5 bases, leaving 5 bases of the junction unmatched. The CDR3 spans 14 residues. The CDR3 DNA reads TGTGCCAGCAGTACAGGGGGCCAGGGAGAGACCCAGTACTTC. Protein sequence: CASSTGGQGETQYF.

This clone was counted a single time. The chain has TRBV27 and TRBJ2-3; D is ambiguous. This CDR3 is built from 14 residues. The V and J ends lost 6 bases and 2 bases respectively, with 12 bases between them. Germline V gene data show CDR1 as MNHEY and CDR2 as SMNVEV (reference sequence). CDR3: CASSPLDLTDTQYF. In nucleotides, the CDR3 is TGTGCCAGCAGCCCCCTGGACCTCACAGATACGCAGTATTTT.

The V gene is TRBV28, the J gene TRBJ1-5; TRBD1 agrees at 7 bases. The CDR3 runs 13 residues. The V and J ends lost 10 bases and 5 bases, in that order; junction bases with no gene match: 8. The V gene's germline CDR1 is MDHEN and CDR2 SYDVKM. CDR3 loop: CATLRGGYQPQHF. The DNA of the CDR3 is TGTGCCACATTGAGAGGGGGCTATCAGCCCCAGCATTTT. Using reference TRBV28 and TRBJ1-5 for the parts outside the CDR3, the full variable domain is DVKVTQSSRYLVKRTGEKVFLECVQDMDHENMFWYRQDPGLGLRLIYFSYDVKMKEKGDIPEGYSVSREKKERFSLILESASTNQTSMYLCATLRGGYQPQHFGDGTRLSIL.

This clone has a handful of counts. This sequence joins TRBV7-3 and TRBJ2-3, with D possibly being TRBD1 (6 bases). V was cut by 7 bases and J by 0 bases, with 14 bases left in between. CDR1 SGHTA and CDR2 FQGTGA come from the germline V gene. The CDR3 consists of 15 residues. The CDR3 spells CASNPAGGSTDTQYF. The DNA for the CDR3 is TGTGCCAGCAACCCCGCTGGGGGCAGCACAGATACGCAGTATTTT.

This clone came up once. This chain links TRBV19 with TRBJ2-2; 12 positions match TRBD2. Trimming took 4 bases from V and 7 from J; bases not matched to a gene: 13. This CDR3 comprises 18 residues. Germline V CDR1 and CDR2: LNHDA, SQIVND (reference sequence). Written as DNA, the CDR3 is TGTGCCAGTAGTACCTACACTAGCGGGAGGCCTCGGGACGGGGAGCTGTTTTTT. Translated: CASSTYTSGRPRDGELFF.

This clone was found a few times. This CDR3 is CASSEGPPGSPLHF. The CDR3 coding sequence is TGTGCCAGCAGTGAAGGACCCCCGGGGTCACCCCTCCACTTT. The V call is TRBV6-1, the J call TRBJ1-6; D gene unclear. With 1 base removed from V and 10 bases from J, the gap between germline ends came to 11 bases. This CDR3 contains 14 residues. Per the germline V gene, CDR1 is MNHNS and CDR2 is SASEGT.

The J gene is TRBJ2-1, the V gene TRBV15; D may be TRBD1 or TRBD2 (5 bases each). Germline CDR1 and CDR2: LNHNV and YYDKDF (reference sequence). V was clipped by 5 bases and J by 4 bases, with 18 bases between them. The length of the CDR3 is 16 residues. CDR3 sequence: CATSPLRGRTYNEQFF. The CDR3 region has the DNA TGTGCCACCAGCCCCCTAAGGGGACGGACATACAATGAGCAGTTCTTC.

The chain employs TRBV2 and TRBJ2-7; 7 positions match TRBD2. With V trimmed by 1 base and J by 5 bases, 5 bases remained unmatched. This CDR3 comprises 14 residues. From germline, CDR1 is SNHLY and CDR2 FYNNEI. The CDR3 region has the DNA TGTGCCAGCAGTGAAGGGACGGGAGGCGACGAGCAGTACTTC. Its protein is CASSEGTGGDEQYF.